The 27 T cell receptor beta chains presented below share a single source sample, sequenced in a study of T cell responses to AZD1222 COVID-19 vaccine. The assay was immunoSEQ multiplex PCR, and TCRdb's table has in-frame clones only and misses some. This sample has over 150,000 clones, with around nine tenths found just once. The specimen comprised peripheral blood, sampled on day 0 of AZD1222 vaccination. Receptors were obtained from an adult in good health.

Regarding this clone: The junction shows a germline mismatch at one end, possibly a read error. The rearrangement joins TRBV3-1 (or the pseudogene TRBV3-2) to TRBJ2-5; D is unresolved. Germline V gene lookup returns CDR1 LGHDT and CDR2 YNNKEL (reference sequence). The CDR3 has 12 amino acids. The CDR3 DNA reads TGTGCCAGCAGCCCGTCTGCAGGTGGCTTAGACTTC. Translation gives CASSPSAGGLDF.

The genes are TRBV9 and TRBJ2-5; the D is unclear. Germline CDR1 is SGDLS and CDR2 is YYNGEE. The V gene lost 6 bases and the J gene lost 5 bases, with 14 bases spanning the gap. The CDR3 extends over 13 amino acids. CDR3 residues: CASMRTAGETQYF. CDR3 DNA: TGTGCCAGCATGAGGACGGCTGGCGAGACCCAGTACTTC. Based on the CDR3 plus reference TRBV9 and TRBJ2-5, the full variable domain is DSGVTQTPKHLITATGQRVTLRCSPRSGDLSVYWYQQSLDQGLQFLIQYYNGEERAKGNILERFSAQQFPDLHSELNLSSLELGDSALYFCASMRTAGETQYFGPGTRLLVL.

The rearrangement uses TRBV24-1 and TRBJ1-5, with D possibly being TRBD1 (6 bases). CDR1 is KGHDR, CDR2 SFDVKD, per germline. V was clipped by 11 bases and J by 6 bases, with 13 bases between them. The CDR3 sequence is 12 residues long. The chain's CDR3 is CARHRAAQPQHF. CDR3 nucleotide sequence: TGTGCCAGACACAGGGCAGCTCAGCCCCAGCATTTT.

The J gene is TRBJ1-1, the V gene TRBV6-5; TRBD1 matches at 8 bases. V lost 4 bases, J lost 0 bases, and 1 base stayed unmatched. From germline, CDR1 is MNHEY and CDR2 SVGAGI. The CDR3 spans 14 residues. The CDR3 here is CASSLDRVNTEAFF. CDR3 bases: TGTGCCAGCAGTTTGGACAGGGTGAACACTGAAGCTTTCTTT.

V is TRBV28 and J is TRBJ1-4; a possible D gene is TRBD1 (6 bases). Germline V gene sequence: CDR1 MDHEN, CDR2 SYDVKM. V lost 2 bases and J 8 bases, leaving 15 bases between the germline ends. The CDR3 is 15 amino acids. The CDR3 loop reads CASSLIGPGEEKLFF. DNA of the CDR3: TGTGCCAGCAGTTTAATCGGCCCAGGGGAAGAAAAACTGTTTTTT.

This clone came up once. The J gene is TRBJ2-3, the V gene TRBV5-6; D possibly uses TRBD1 or TRBD2 (5 bases each). Trimming stripped 7 bases from V and 1 base from J, with 16 bases between. CDR3 length: 15 amino acids. Germline CDR1 SGHDT, CDR2 YYEEEE. The CDR3 spells CASGTGAYGTDTQYF. The CDR3 nucleotides read TGTGCCAGCGGAACCGGGGCCTATGGCACAGATACGCAGTATTTT.

This sequence joins TRBV7-3 and TRBJ2-3; D remains unclear. Trimming removed 6 bases from V and 6 bases from J, with 13 bases in between. Germline V gene lookup returns CDR1 SGHTA and CDR2 FQGTGA. The CDR3 extends over 13 amino acids. The CDR3 nucleotides are TGTGCCAGCAGTTGGACGGGCCCGGATACGCAGTATTTT. Translation: CASSWTGPDTQYF.

J is TRBJ1-1 and V is TRBV9; the D is unclear. Trimming stripped 1 base from V and 7 bases from J, with 20 bases between. The CDR3 sequence is 16 residues long. CDR1 is SGDLS, CDR2 YYNGEE, per germline. The CDR3 here is CASSVFGKSSGGEAFF. The CDR3 region has the DNA TGTGCCAGCAGCGTATTCGGTAAAAGTTCAGGAGGTGAAGCTTTCTTT.

Concerning this clone: At one end, the junction sequence differs from germline, possibly due to a read error. V and J are TRBV2 and TRBJ2-7; D possibly corresponds to TRBD1 (5 bases). The CDR3 totals 17 residues. Per germline, CDR1 SNHLY and CDR2 FYNNEI. CDR3 DNA sequence: TGTGCCAGCAGCGAAGGGGCAGCTGGGGTCCCCTACGATGGGCAGTACTTC. Translation: CASSEGAAGVPYDGQYF.

The chain combines TRBV11-2 with TRBJ2-4; 9 nucleotides align to TRBD1. V shed 0 bases and J 0 bases; nucleotides not matched to a gene: 3. This CDR3 region has 17 residues. Germline V gene sequence: CDR1 SGHAT, CDR2 FQNNGV. In nucleotides, the CDR3 is TGTGCCAGCAGCTTAGAACTACAGGGGGCAGCCAAAAACATTCAGTACTTC. Protein product: CASSLELQGAAKNIQYF.

The V gene is TRBV7-9, the J gene TRBJ2-1; D is undetermined. Germline loops: CDR1 SEHNR, CDR2 FQNEAQ (reference sequence). This CDR3 is built from 11 residues. The V gene lost 0 bases and the J gene lost 16 bases, with 10 bases spanning the gap. CDR3 sequence: CASSLAGWGFF. In DNA, the CDR3 is TGTGCCAGCAGCTTAGCAGGGTGGGGATTCTTC.

The chain joins TRBV5-5 to TRBJ2-1; D gene ambiguous. The CDR3 loop spans 16 amino acids. V lost 4 bases, J lost 6 bases, and 20 bases lay in between. Germline-derived CDR1 and CDR2 are SGHKS and YYEKEE (reference sequence). As DNA, the CDR3 is TGTGCCAGCAGCCCACGCACAGTTTTTAAGCCCAATGAGCAGTTCTTC. The encoded protein is CASSPRTVFKPNEQFF.

The chain carries TRBV27 and TRBJ1-5; D is unclear. The CDR3 sequence is 13 residues long. Trimming took off 4 bases at V and 4 bases at J, with 8 bases between the two ends. The germline CDR1 and CDR2 sequences are MNHEY and SMNVEV (reference sequence). The CDR3 nucleotides are TGTGCCAGCAGTTCGAGGCGGAATCAGCCCCAGCATTTT. This sequence encodes CASSSRRNQPQHF.

Only one count was recorded for this clone. The chain couples TRBV9 to TRBJ2-1; 8 bases match TRBD2. Germline-derived CDR1 and CDR2 are SGDLS and YYNGEE. The J segment lost 3 bases and the V segment lost 3 bases, leaving 8 bases of the junction unmatched. The CDR3 consists of 16 residues. The CDR3 is CASSARDSGVYNEQFF. The CDR3 DNA reads as TGTGCCAGCAGCGCGCGGGATAGCGGGGTCTACAATGAGCAGTTCTTC.

To note about this clone: Germline is not matched at one junction end, which may reflect a read error. The CDR3 sequence is CASSVLAGGETQYF. DNA for the CDR3: TGTGCTAGCAGCGTTCTAGCGGGGGGGGAGACCCAGTACTTC. The chain has TRBV7-7 and TRBJ2-5; TRBD2 matches at 12 bases. This CDR3 is 14 amino acids long. The germline gives CDR1 SSHAT, CDR2 FNYEAQ (reference sequence).

The rearrangement links TRBV18 to TRBJ1-5, with D uncertain. The CDR3 runs to 15 residues. The ends were cut back, 6 bases at V and 2 bases at J, with 14 bases in the middle. CDR1 is KGHSH and CDR2 is LQKENI in the germline V gene. The CDR3 DNA reads TGTGCCAGCTCCCGCCGGGAAATTGGCAATCAGCCCCAGCATTTT. Translation gives CASSRREIGNQPQHF.

The chain links TRBV27 to TRBJ2-1; TRBD2 matches at 15 bases. CDR1 and CDR2 (germline): MNHEY, SMNVEV (reference sequence). V dropped 2 bases and J dropped 10; count of bases not matched to a gene: 6. The CDR3 is made up of 16 amino acids. The CDR3 loop is CASSLTGLAGGNEQFF. In DNA form, the CDR3 reads TGTGCCAGCAGTTTAACGGGACTAGCGGGGGGAAACGAGCAGTTCTTC.

This chain connects TRBV12-3 or TRBV12-4 to TRBJ1-2; 8 bases fit TRBD1. The CDR3 has 12 amino acids. J gave up 8 bases and V 4 bases, and 3 bases lay outside the gene matches. The CDR3 coding sequence is TGTGCCAGCAGTTACAGACAGGGGGGCTACACCTTC. As protein: CASSYRQGGYTF.

The rearrangement joins TRBV7-6 to TRBJ1-1; no clear D gene. The CDR3 contains 16 residues. The germline V gene has CDR1 SGHVS and CDR2 FNYEAQ. Trimming pared 4 bases from V and 5 bases from J, leaving 20 bases between. The CDR3 DNA follows: TGTGCCAGCAGCTCCTTCCGGACGGGCTCTATTACTGAAGCTTTCTTT. Protein product: CASSSFRTGSITEAFF.

The chain has TRBV5-1 and TRBJ2-7; 9 nucleotides agree with TRBD1. J lost 0 bases, V lost 4 bases, and 5 bases had no gene match. The V gene's germline CDR1 is SGHRS and CDR2 YFSETQ. The CDR3 is 15 amino acids. CDR3 protein: CASSPGTGISYEQYF. CDR3 nucleotide sequence: TGCGCCAGCAGCCCTGGGACAGGGATCTCCTACGAGCAGTACTTC. The full variable domain, its missing parts supplied by reference TRBV5-1 and TRBJ2-7, is KAGVTQTPRYLIKTRGQQVTLSCSPISGHRSVSWYQQTPGQGLQFLFEYFSETQRNKGNFPGRFSGRQFSNSRSEMNVSTLELGDSALYLCASSPGTGISYEQYFGPGTRLTVT.

The chain recombines TRBV6-6 with TRBJ2-3; D remains unclear. V lost 1 base and J 2 bases, leaving 10 bases between the germline ends. The CDR3 totals 15 residues. CDR1 is MNHNY and CDR2 is SVGAGI in the germline V gene (reference sequence). The CDR3 DNA reads as TGTGCCAGCAGTTACTTTCGTAGGGACACAGATACGCAGTATTTT. As protein: CASSYFRRDTDTQYF.

The chain employs TRBV4-1 and TRBJ1-2; 8 bases line up with TRBD1. This CDR3 is built from 14 residues. Germline V gene data show CDR1 as MGHRA and CDR2 as YSYEKL. Trimming at V came to 1 base and at J to 8 bases, leaving 6 bases not matched to a gene. The CDR3 DNA reads TGCGCCAGCAGCCAAGTAGGACAGGGTGAAGGCTACACCTTC. Translated, it gives CASSQVGQGEGYTF.

J is TRBJ1-1 and V is TRBV6-5; D unresolved. The V gene's germline CDR1 is MNHEY and CDR2 SVGAGI. This CDR3 comprises 14 residues. Trimming took 2 bases from V and 0 from J, leaving 7 bases between them. This CDR3 is CASSYLRMNTEAFF. CDR3 DNA: TGTGCCAGCAGTTACCTCCGGATGAACACTGAAGCTTTCTTT.

The chain combines TRBV7-9 with TRBJ1-4, with TRBD1 matching over 7 bases. Germline-derived CDR1 and CDR2 are SEHNR and FQNEAQ (reference sequence). V trimming: 5 bases; J trimming: 6 bases; junction bases outside the gene matches: 12. This CDR3 contains 16 residues. CDR3 sequence: CASSPPDRLGHEKLFF. Written as DNA, the CDR3 is TGTGCCAGCAGCCCCCCGGACAGGTTGGGGCATGAAAAACTGTTTTTT.

The chain recombines TRBV5-6 with TRBJ1-2; TRBD1 agrees at 10 bases. J was trimmed by 4 bases and V by 0 bases; bases with no gene match: 3. CDR3 size: 15 residues. CDR1 is SGHDT, CDR2 YYEEEE, per germline. This chain's CDR3 is CASSLVGQGGYGYTF. The CDR3 nucleotides read TGTGCCAGCAGCTTGGTAGGACAGGGGGGCTATGGCTACACCTTC.

V gene TRBV6-6 combines with J gene TRBJ1-2; TRBD1 is a possible D gene (6 bases). CDR3 length: 15 amino acids. The V gene lost 6 bases and the J gene lost 4 bases, with 18 bases spanning the gap. Germline V gene sequence: CDR1 MNHNY, CDR2 SVGAGI (reference sequence). CDR3: CASSPPGGQGYGYTF. For the CDR3, the DNA is TGTGCCAGCAGCCCCCCCGGGGGGCAAGGCTATGGCTACACCTTC.

V usage is TRBV15 and J usage is TRBJ2-2; D remains ambiguous. The CDR3 length is 15 residues. Germline-derived CDR1 and CDR2 are LNHNV and YYDKDF (reference sequence). Between the trimmed V and J ends, which lost 0 bases and 1 base, there was a span of 6 bases. CDR3: CATSREGGNTGELFF. CDR3 sequence (DNA): TGTGCCACCAGCAGAGAGGGCGGGAACACCGGGGAGCTGTTTTTT.